The next 9 T cell receptor beta chains were all read from a single sample in a study of OX40 agonist ivuxolimab in advanced cancers. TCRdb's copy holds only in-frame clones and misses some; the assay was immunoSEQ multiplex PCR. This sample yields about 42,000 clones, of which 70% to 90% are seen a single time; just under 15% belongs to the top ten. This sample comprised CD4+ or CD8+ T cells sorted from blood, obtained in a trial of the OX40 agonist ivuxolimab. Every receptor here comes from an adult with an advanced solid tumor such as melanoma, head and neck, liver or kidney cancer.

Written as DNA, the CDR3 is TGTGCCAGCAGTTTTGTTGCGGGAGACTACAATGAGCAGTTCTTC. Protein sequence: CASSFVAGDYNEQFF. V gene TRBV5-5 combines with J gene TRBJ2-1, with 7 bases that match TRBD2. The ends lost 5 bases at V and 3 bases at J; junction bases unmatched: 8. Germline V gene data show CDR1 as SGHKS and CDR2 as YYEKEE (reference sequence). CDR3 size: 15 residues.

The genes are TRBV27 and TRBJ2-7; 7 bases agree with TRBD2. Germline values: CDR1 MNHEY, CDR2 SMNVEV (reference sequence). The CDR3 contains 14 residues. Trimming took 6 bases from V and 2 from J; bases not matched to a gene: 7. This chain's CDR3 is CASRQTAGAYEQYV. CDR3 DNA sequence: TGTGCCAGCAGGCAGACGGCGGGGGCCTACGAGCAGTACGTC.

The chain employs TRBV7-9 and TRBJ2-1; the match to TRBD1 covers 7 bases. The J segment lost 5 bases and the V segment lost 3 bases, leaving 7 bases of the junction unmatched. Germline CDR1 reads SEHNR; CDR2 reads FQNEAQ (reference sequence). This CDR3 comprises 15 residues. As DNA, the CDR3 is TGTGCCAGCAGCTTCCCTGTGACAGGGCACAATGAGCAGTTCTTC. Translation gives CASSFPVTGHNEQFF. The variable domain in full, completed from reference TRBV7-9 and TRBJ2-1, reads DTGVSQNPRHKITKRGQNVTFRCDPISEHNRLYWYRQTLGQGPEFLTYFQNEAQLEKSRLLSDRFSAERPKGSFSTLEIQRTEQGDSAMYLCASSFPVTGHNEQFFGPGTRLTVL.

The CDR3, as DNA: TGTGCCAGCAGGCCCAGTCCCTCTGGAAACACCATATATTTT. Amino acid sequence: CASRPSPSGNTIYF. This chain connects TRBV28 to TRBJ1-3; D ambiguous. Per the germline V gene, CDR1 is MDHEN and CDR2 is SYDVKM. The CDR3 contains 14 residues. Trimming cost V 6 bases and J 0 bases, with 9 bases left between them.

The chain has TRBV5-8 and TRBJ2-7; D gene uncertain. The CDR3 is 12 amino acids. Germline lookup yields CDR1 SGHTS and CDR2 YDEGEE. V was clipped by 2 bases and J by 4 bases, with 7 bases between them. The CDR3 nucleotides are TGTGCCAGCAGCTTACCCTCATACGAGCAGTACTTC. Protein sequence: CASSLPSYEQYF.

This sequence joins TRBV9 and TRBJ2-2, with D possibly TRBD2 on 6 matching bases. The CDR3 has 15 amino acids. The germline V and J ends were trimmed by 3 bases and 1 base, with 10 bases remaining between them. Germline V gene sequence: CDR1 SGDLS, CDR2 YYNGEE. The CDR3 protein is CASSADYLNTGELFF. As DNA, the CDR3 is TGTGCCAGCAGCGCGGACTACCTGAACACCGGGGAGCTGTTTTTT. The full variable domain, in which reference TRBV9 and TRBJ2-2 provide the parts outside the CDR3, is DSGVTQTPKHLITATGQRVTLRCSPRSGDLSVYWYQQSLDQGLQFLIQYYNGEERAKGNILERFSAQQFPDLHSELNLSSLELGDSALYFCASSADYLNTGELFFGEGSRLTVL.

The chain joins TRBV28 to TRBJ2-7, with TRBD1 matching over 12 bases. The CDR3 runs to 14 residues. V lost 5 bases and J lost 3; bases outside the gene matches: 2. Germline loops: CDR1 MDHEN, CDR2 SYDVKM. CDR3 coding DNA: TGTGCCAGCAGTGGGACAGGGGGCTTCTACGAGCAGTACGTC. Its translation is CASSGTGGFYEQYV.

This clone is classed as medium-sized. This chain uses TRBV7-6 with TRBJ2-1, with D possibly matching TRBD1 (5 bases). CDR1 is SGHVS and CDR2 is FNYEAQ in the germline V gene. CDR3 length equals 15 residues. V lost 6 bases to trimming and J lost 0 bases, with 12 bases between them. The CDR3 nucleotides are TGTGCCAGCAGTTCTGGGGCTAGCTCCTACAATGAGCAGTTCTTC. This sequence encodes CASSSGASSYNEQFF.

This chain connects TRBV6-4 to TRBJ2-3, with 7 bases matching TRBD2. The ends lost 0 bases at V and 5 bases at J; junction bases unmatched: 2. Germline V gene data show CDR1 as MRHNA and CDR2 as SNTAGT. The CDR3 is made up of 14 amino acids. The DNA for the CDR3 is TGTGCCAGCAGTGACTCTGCGGGGGAAGATACGCAGTATTTT. It yields the protein CASSDSAGEDTQYF.